This T cell receptor beta chain came from a study of shared clonotypes between healthy human individuals. Turning to the study itself: The donor pool was made up of a couple of women and three men aged 18 to 49.

It was CD45RO-negative cells, positively selected for CCR7, that made up naive CD8 cells, with terminally differentiated effector memory CD45RA+ cells excluded. CDR3 length equals 14 residues. The ends were cut back, 1 base at V and 6 bases at J, with 13 bases in the middle. CDR1 is MNHEY and CDR2 is SMNVEV in the germline V gene (reference sequence). The protocol was immunoSEQ multiplex PCR, while the TCRdb copy is restricted to in-frame clones and leaves out a portion. This sample has roughly 2,000,000 clones, with 80% to 95% found just once. The origin of this receptor is a young man in good health. Some clones in this sample may be carry-over from other donors' samples. The rearrangement uses TRBV27 and TRBJ2-7, with D possibly called TRBD1 or TRBD2 (5 bases each). The source material was naive CD8+ T cells from PBMCs. The CDR3 region is CASSLWGTQSEQYF. As DNA, the CDR3 is TGTGCCAGCAGTTTATGGGGGACGCAAAGCGAGCAGTACTTC.